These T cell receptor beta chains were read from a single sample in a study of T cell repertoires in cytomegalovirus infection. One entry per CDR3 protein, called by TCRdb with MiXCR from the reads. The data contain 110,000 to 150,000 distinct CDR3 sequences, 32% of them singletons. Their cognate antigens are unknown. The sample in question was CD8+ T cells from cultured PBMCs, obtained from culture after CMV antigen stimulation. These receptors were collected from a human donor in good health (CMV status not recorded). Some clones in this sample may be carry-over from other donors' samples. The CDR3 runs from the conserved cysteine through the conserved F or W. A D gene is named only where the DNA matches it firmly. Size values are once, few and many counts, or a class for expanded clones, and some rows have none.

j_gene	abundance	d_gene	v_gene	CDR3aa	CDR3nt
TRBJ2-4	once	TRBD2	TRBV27	CASHSGGMGIQYF	TGTGCCAGCCACTCCGGGGGGATGGGCATTCAGTACTTC
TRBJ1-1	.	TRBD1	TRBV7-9	CASSSPGQGRAEAFF	TGTGCCAGCAGCTCCCCGGGACAGGGGAGGGCTGAAGCTTTCTTT
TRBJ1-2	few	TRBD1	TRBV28	CASSADFTRSFTGDGYTF	TGTGCCAGCAGTGCGGACTTCACCCGTTCCTTCACAGGGGATGGCTACACCTTC
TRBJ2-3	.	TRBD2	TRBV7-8	CASSSSGGWDTQYF	TGTGCCAGCAGCTCCAGCGGGGGGTGGGATACGCAGTATTTT
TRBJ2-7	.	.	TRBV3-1	CASSPLGYGAYEQYF	TGTGCCAGCAGCCCCCTGGGCTATGGAGCCTACGAGCAGTACTTC
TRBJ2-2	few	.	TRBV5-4	CASSLVQGWGTGELFF	TGTGCCAGCAGCTTGGTCCAGGGGTGGGGCACCGGGGAGCTGTTTTTT
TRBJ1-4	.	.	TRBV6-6	CASSHLGGTTNEKLFF	TGTGCCAGCAGTCACTTGGGGGGCACAACTAATGAAAAACTGTTTTTT
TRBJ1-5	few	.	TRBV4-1	CASSEGWDIFQPQHF	TGCGCCAGCAGTGAGGGGTGGGACATATTTCAGCCCCAGCATTTT
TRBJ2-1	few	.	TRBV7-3	CASSLWGGEQFF	TGTGCCAGCAGCTTATGGGGAGGTGAGCAGTTCTTC
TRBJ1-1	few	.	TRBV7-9	CASSLVGANTEAFF	TGTGCCAGCAGCTTAGTAGGGGCGAACACTGAAGCTTTCTTT
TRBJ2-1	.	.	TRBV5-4	CASSLGLVGAYNEQFF	TGTGCCAGCAGCTTGGGACTAGTGGGCGCCTACAATGAGCAGTTCTTC
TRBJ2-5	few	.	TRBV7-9	CASRAPGATETQYF	TGTGCCAGCAGGGCCCCTGGGGCGACGGAGACCCAGTACTTC
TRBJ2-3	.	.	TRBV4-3	CASSQDPGTDTQYF	TGCGCCAGCAGCCAAGATCCGGGGACAGATACGCAGTATTTT
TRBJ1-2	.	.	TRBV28	CASSTTGLSNYGYTF	TGTGCCAGCAGTACTACAGGGCTGTCTAACTATGGCTACACCTTC
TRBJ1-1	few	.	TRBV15	CATSGGTEAFF	TGTGCCACCAGCGGAGGCACTGAAGCTTTCTTT
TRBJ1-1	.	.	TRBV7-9	CASLTSSTEAFF	TGTGCCAGCTTGACATCGAGCACTGAAGCTTTCTTT
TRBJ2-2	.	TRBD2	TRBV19	CASSTPRGGSNTGELFF	TGTGCCAGTAGTACGCCCCGGGGGGGATCGAACACCGGGGAGCTGTTTTTT
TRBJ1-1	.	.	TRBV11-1	CASSFAGVNTEAFF	TGTGCCAGCAGCTTTGCAGGGGTGAACACTGAAGCTTTCTTT
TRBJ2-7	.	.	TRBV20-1	CSARPLYLSSYEQYF	TGCAGTGCTAGACCCCTCTACTTGAGCTCCTACGAGCAGTACTTC
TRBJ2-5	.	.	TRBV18	CASSPYRAQETQYF	TGTGCCAGCTCACCATACAGGGCTCAAGAGACCCAGTACTTC
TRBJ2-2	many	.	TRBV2	CASSEWGVEFFGELFF	TGTGCCAGCAGTGAGTGGGGGGTCGAATTCTTCGGGGAGCTGTTTTTT
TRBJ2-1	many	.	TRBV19	CASSFRPRREQFF	TGTGCCAGTAGTTTCCGACCGAGGAGGGAGCAGTTCTTC
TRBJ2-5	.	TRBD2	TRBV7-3	CASSRLAGGGETQYF	TGTGCCAGCAGCCGCCTGGCGGGGGGTGGTGAGACCCAGTACTTC
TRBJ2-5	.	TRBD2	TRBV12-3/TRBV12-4	CASSPRGTSGDETQYF	TGTGCCAGCAGTCCCAGGGGGACTAGCGGGGATGAGACCCAGTACTTC
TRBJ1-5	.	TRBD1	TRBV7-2	CASSLMTGLYQPQHF	TGTGCCAGCAGCTTAATGACAGGGCTTTATCAGCCCCAGCATTTT
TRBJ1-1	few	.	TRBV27	CASSLFPGETEAFF	TGTGCCAGCAGTTTATTCCCAGGGGAGACTGAAGCTTTCTTT
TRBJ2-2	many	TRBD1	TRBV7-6	CASSYGLTGGAPGELFF	TGTGCCAGCAGTTACGGCCTAACAGGGGGCGCCCCCGGGGAGCTGTTTTTT
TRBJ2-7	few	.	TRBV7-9	CASSTDPGSYEQYF	TGTGCCAGCAGCACGGACCCGGGCTCCTACGAGCAGTACTTC
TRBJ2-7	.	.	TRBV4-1	CASSQWVSYEQYF	TGCGCCAGCAGCCAATGGGTTTCCTACGAGCAGTACTTC
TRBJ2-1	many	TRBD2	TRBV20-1	CSALSGVSSYNEQFF	TGCAGTGCGCTGAGCGGGGTGAGCTCCTACAATGAGCAGTTCTTC
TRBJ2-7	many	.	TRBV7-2	CASSLFGVPSAYEQYF	TGTGCCAGCAGCTTGTTCGGGGTACCGTCGGCCTACGAGCAGTACTTC
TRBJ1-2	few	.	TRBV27	CASSLFYGNGYTF	TGTGCCAGCAGTTTATTCTATGGGAATGGCTACACCTTC
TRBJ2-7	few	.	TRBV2	CASSEEPGSYYEQYF	TGTGCCAGCAGTGAAGAGCCAGGGAGTTACTACGAGCAGTACTTC
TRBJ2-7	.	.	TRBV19	CATGPYYEQYF	TGTGCCACCGGACCATACTACGAGCAGTACTTC
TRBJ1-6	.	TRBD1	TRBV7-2	CASSLEFGTGGVWNSPLHF	TGTGCCAGCAGCTTAGAATTCGGGACAGGGGGCGTCTGGAATTCACCCCTCCACTTT
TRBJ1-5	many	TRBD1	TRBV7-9	CASSGQGALSNQPQHF	TGTGCCAGCAGCGGACAGGGGGCTCTGAGCAATCAGCCCCAGCATTTT
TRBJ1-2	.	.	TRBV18	CASPTRDYTF	TGTGCCAGCCCGACTAGGGACTACACCTTC
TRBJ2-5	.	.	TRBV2	CASSEVLGGPETQYF	TGTGCCAGCAGTGAGGTCTTGGGGGGCCCAGAGACCCAGTACTTC
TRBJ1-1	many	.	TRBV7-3	CASSPKGGLAEAFF	TGTGCCAGCAGCCCGAAGGGGGGATTGGCTGAAGCTTTCTTT
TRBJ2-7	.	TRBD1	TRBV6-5	CASSYSGTDSYEQYF	TGTGCCAGCAGTTACTCGGGGACAGACTCCTACGAGCAGTACTTC
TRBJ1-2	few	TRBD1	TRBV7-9	CASTPGQGNYGYTF	TGTGCCAGCACCCCGGGACAGGGAAACTATGGCTACACCTTC
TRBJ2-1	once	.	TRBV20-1	CSATGEREYNEQFF	TGCAGTGCTACAGGGGAAAGAGAGTACAATGAGCAGTTCTTC
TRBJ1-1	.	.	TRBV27	CASSPLQDPEAFF	TGTGCCAGCAGTCCTCTCCAGGACCCTGAAGCTTTCTTT
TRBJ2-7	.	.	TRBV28	CASSLAGVTYEQYF	TGTGCCAGCAGTTTAGCAGGGGTCACCTACGAGCAGTACTTC
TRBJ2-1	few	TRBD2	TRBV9	CASSVTGTRNFNEQFF	TGTGCCAGCAGCGTTACCGGGACTAGGAACTTTAATGAGCAGTTCTTC
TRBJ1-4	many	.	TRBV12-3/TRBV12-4	CASSLTGINEKLFF	TGTGCCAGCAGTCTCACAGGGATTAATGAAAAACTGTTTTTT
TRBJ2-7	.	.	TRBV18	CASSPGGSPYEQYF	TGTGCCAGCTCACCAGGGGGTAGCCCCTACGAGCAGTACTTC
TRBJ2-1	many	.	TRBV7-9	CASSGSDEQFF	TGTGCCAGCAGCGGATCGGATGAGCAGTTCTTC
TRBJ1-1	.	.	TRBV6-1	CASSEAGNLMNTEAFF	TGTGCCAGCAGTGAAGCGGGGAACCTAATGAACACTGAAGCTTTCTTT
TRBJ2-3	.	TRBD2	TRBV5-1	CASSLASGGADTQYF	TGCGCCAGCAGCTTGGCTAGCGGGGGTGCGGATACGCAGTATTTT
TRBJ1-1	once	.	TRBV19	CASSWRGGNTEAFF	TGTGCCAGTAGTTGGAGGGGTGGGAACACTGAAGCTTTCTTT
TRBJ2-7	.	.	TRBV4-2	CANSQDPLNTYSSYEQYF	TGTGCCAACAGCCAAGATCCCCTTAATACTTATAGCTCCTACGAGCAGTACTTC
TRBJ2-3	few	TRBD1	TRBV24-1	CATSERDRGPSTDTQYF	TGTGCCACCAGTGAAAGGGACAGGGGGCCTAGCACAGATACGCAGTATTTT